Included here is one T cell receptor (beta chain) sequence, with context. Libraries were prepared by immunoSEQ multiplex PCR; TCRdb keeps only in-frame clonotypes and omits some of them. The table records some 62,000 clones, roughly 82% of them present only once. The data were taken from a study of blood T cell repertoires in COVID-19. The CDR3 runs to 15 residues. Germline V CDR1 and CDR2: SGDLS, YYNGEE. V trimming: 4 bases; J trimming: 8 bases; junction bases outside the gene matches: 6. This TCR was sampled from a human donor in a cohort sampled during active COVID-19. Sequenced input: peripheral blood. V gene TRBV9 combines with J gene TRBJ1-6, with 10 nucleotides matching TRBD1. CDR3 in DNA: TGTGCCAGCAGCCAAGATGGGACAGGGGATTCACCCCTCCACTTT. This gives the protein CASSQDGTGDSPLHF.